Shown below are 20 T cell receptor beta chains from a single sample sequenced in a study of blood T cell repertoires in COVID-19. This table comes from immunoSEQ multiplex PCR, and its TCRdb copy is limited to in-frame clones, with some not included. Of around 100,000 clones listed, 92% were seen once; the top ten hold more than 1.5%. The sequencing sample was made of peripheral blood. These receptors were obtained from a woman aged 45 to 65 with COVID-19, enrolled during active disease.

The chain links TRBV15 to TRBJ2-1, with 8 nucleotides matching TRBD1. The germline V gene has CDR1 LNHNV and CDR2 YYDKDF (reference sequence). V lost 1 base to trimming and J lost 8 bases; unmatched junction nucleotides: 10. The CDR3 covers 16 residues. The chain's CDR3 is CATSRGETGVFDEQFF. The CDR3 DNA follows: TGTGCCACCAGCAGAGGTGAGACAGGGGTGTTTGATGAGCAGTTCTTC.

CDR3 bases: TGTGCCAGCAGCCAAGCAATTGGGAGCTACGAGCAGTACTTC. Its protein product is CASSQAIGSYEQYF. The gene calls are TRBV3-1 (or the pseudogene TRBV3-2) and TRBJ2-7; weak D call: TRBD2 (5 bases). The germline gives CDR1 LGHDT, CDR2 YNNKEL (reference sequence). This CDR3 is 14 amino acids long. V was pared by 1 base and J by 3 bases, with 10 bases between.

The chain combines TRBV3-1 (or the pseudogene TRBV3-2) with TRBJ1-6; 11 bases match TRBD1. From germline, CDR1 is LGHDT and CDR2 YNNKEL (reference sequence). The CDR3 extends over 16 amino acids. The ends lost 0 bases at V and 10 bases at J; junction bases unmatched: 5. The CDR3 spells CASSQDKWTGGSPLHF. For the CDR3, the DNA is TGTGCCAGCAGCCAAGATAAGTGGACAGGGGGCTCACCCCTCCACTTT.

This chain links TRBV5-1 with TRBJ2-5, with a tentative D call TRBD1 (5 bases). Per the germline V gene, CDR1 is SGHRS and CDR2 is YFSETQ. The CDR3 covers 16 residues. Trimming pared 9 bases from V and 4 bases from J, leaving 25 bases between. The CDR3 sequence is CATSQGANPSRETQYF. The CDR3 DNA reads TGCGCCACTTCACAAGGGGCCAATCCCTCTCGAGAGACCCAGTACTTC.

V gene TRBV25-1 combines with J gene TRBJ1-1; 10 positions agree with TRBD1. Trimming cost V 2 bases and J 0 bases; bases outside gene matches: 6. This CDR3 contains 17 residues. CDR1 and CDR2 from the germline V gene are MGHDK and SYGVNS. CDR3 loop: CASSESATGGLNTEAFF. The CDR3 coding sequence is TGTGCCAGCAGTGAAAGTGCGACAGGGGGCTTGAACACTGAAGCTTTCTTT. The whole variable domain, filled in from reference TRBV25-1 and TRBJ1-1, reads EADIYQTPRYLVIGTGKKITLECSQTMGHDKMYWYQQDPGMELHLIHYSYGVNSTEKGDLSSESTVSRIRTEHFPLTLESARPSHTSQYLCASSESATGGLNTEAFFGQGTRLTVV.

This clone was recorded only once. The rearrangement uses TRBV6-5 and TRBJ2-2; 8 positions match TRBD1. Losses at the gene ends were 7 bases for V and 7 bases for J; bases not matched to a gene: 11. This CDR3 has 15 amino acids. Germline CDR1 is MNHEY and CDR2 is SVGAGI. DNA of the CDR3: TGTGCCAGCATTCCGTCCAGGGGGCGAGGCGGGGAGCTGTTTTTT. Amino acid sequence: CASIPSRGRGGELFF.

The chain combines TRBV10-3 with TRBJ1-5; D perhaps matches TRBD1 (6 bases). The V end was cut by 0 bases, the J end by 6 bases, with 12 bases between. The CDR3 runs to 15 residues. Looked up from germline, CDR1 is ENHRY and CDR2 is SYGVKD. The DNA of the CDR3 is TGTGCCATCAGTGAGTCCTCAGGGGTGGCTCAGCCCCAGCATTTT. Translation: CAISESSGVAQPQHF.

The V call is TRBV6-1, the J call TRBJ2-7; no definite D call. The germline gives CDR1 MNHNS, CDR2 SASEGT. Trimming left V 1 base short and J 6 bases short, with 10 bases between. This CDR3 is 13 amino acids long. The CDR3 spells CASSEGFSGEQYV. The CDR3 nucleotides are TGTGCCAGCAGTGAAGGGTTTAGTGGCGAGCAGTACGTC.

The chain combines TRBV5-1 with TRBJ1-1; 8 bases are shared with TRBD1. V gave up 0 bases and J gave up 9 bases; unmatched junction bases: 4. The CDR3 has 13 amino acids. CDR1 is SGHRS and CDR2 is YFSETQ in the germline V gene. CDR3 nucleotide sequence: TGCGCCAGCAGCTTGGTGACAGGGGTTCAAGCTTTCTTT. Protein product: CASSLVTGVQAFF.

The count of this clone is one. V is TRBV19 and J is TRBJ2-1, with a weak D call TRBD2 (6 bases). The germline V gene has CDR1 LNHDA and CDR2 SQIVND (reference sequence). V was pared by 6 bases and J by 0 bases, with 9 bases between. The CDR3 runs 14 residues. This CDR3 is CASSLGGSYNEQFF. Here the CDR3 DNA reads TGTGCCAGTAGCCTGGGGGGCTCCTACAATGAGCAGTTCTTC.

The chain recombines TRBV16 with TRBJ2-7; D is perhaps TRBD1 (6 bases). From germline, CDR1 is KGHSY and CDR2 FQNENV. The CDR3 extends over 14 amino acids. V was pared by 2 bases and J by 0 bases, with 8 bases between. The DNA for the CDR3 is TGTGCCAGCAGCCAACGACAGGTCTCCTACGAGCAGTACTTC. This translates into CASSQRQVSYEQYF.

The chain links TRBV30 to TRBJ2-3; no firm D call. The CDR3 spans 12 residues. Germline CDR1 reads GTSNPN; CDR2 reads SVGIG (reference sequence). V lost 3 bases, J lost 6 bases, and 10 bases lay in between. The CDR3 is CAWRSVYDTQYF. CDR3 in DNA: TGTGCCTGGAGGTCCGTCTACGATACGCAGTATTTT.

This clone was detected only once. V usage is TRBV7-2 and J usage is TRBJ2-3; 10 bases are a match to TRBD2. The germline V gene has CDR1 SGHTA and CDR2 FQGNSA. The CDR3 totals 16 residues. V dropped 5 bases and J dropped 3; count of bases not matched to a gene: 8. The CDR3 is CASSRTGTSETDTQYF. In nucleotides, the CDR3 is TGTGCCAGCAGCCGGACGGGGACTAGCGAAACAGATACGCAGTATTTT.

This clone was observed once. The chain combines TRBV12-3 or TRBV12-4 with TRBJ1-2; D perhaps matches TRBD1 (6 bases). The CDR3 extends over 13 amino acids. V lost 5 bases to trimming and J lost 8 bases, with 15 bases between them. The CDR3 DNA reads as TGTGCCAGCAGTCCGGGACAAAGGCCCGGCTACACCTTC. Encoded protein: CASSPGQRPGYTF.

This clone was seen just once. This chain uses TRBV21-1 with TRBJ2-7; TRBD2, the D gene given by the table, was not confirmed from the DNA. TRBV21-1 is tagged as a pseudogene. This CDR3 has 18 residues. CDR3 nucleotides: TGTGCCAGCCAAGCGGGGGAATCCCTTGGACACTACGGGACGGAGCAGTACGTC. It codes for CASQAGESLGHYGTEQYV.

This sequence joins TRBV2 and TRBJ1-5, with D uncertain. The CDR3 consists of 15 residues. Germline V gene data show CDR1 as SNHLY and CDR2 as FYNNEI. V was cut by 4 bases and J by 0 bases, with 10 bases left in between. The CDR3 loop reads CASSGTDYSNQPQHF. The CDR3 nucleotides read TGTGCCAGCAGTGGTACAGATTATAGCAATCAGCCCCAGCATTTT.

The V gene is TRBV28, the J gene TRBJ1-4; 11 bases match TRBD1. V gave up 4 bases and J gave up 7 bases; unmatched junction bases: 5. The V gene's germline CDR1 is MDHEN and CDR2 SYDVKM. This CDR3 spans 15 amino acids. The chain's CDR3 is CASSSIGTGGEKLFF. The CDR3 DNA follows: TGTGCCAGCAGTTCAATCGGGACAGGGGGTGAAAAACTGTTTTTT.

The chain combines TRBV12-3 or TRBV12-4 with TRBJ1-2, with D hard to call. This CDR3 spans 13 amino acids. Trimming took 6 bases from V and 6 from J, leaving 14 bases between them. The CDR3 sequence is CASSSGPGDGYTF. As DNA, the CDR3 is TGTGCCAGCAGCAGCGGGCCGGGAGATGGCTACACCTTC.

The chain employs TRBV19 and TRBJ1-2; D is ambiguous. The CDR3 length is 13 residues. Germline V CDR1 and CDR2: LNHDA, SQIVND (reference sequence). V lost 7 bases and J lost 9, with 18 bases in between. CDR3 sequence (DNA): TGTGCCAGTAACAGACGGACGGGAGAACGCTACACCTTC. Translating gives CASNRRTGERYTF.

The chain is built from TRBV19 and TRBJ2-3, with 7 bases lining up with TRBD1. This CDR3 has 15 amino acids. Germline-derived CDR1 and CDR2 are LNHDA and SQIVND (reference sequence). Unmatched junction bases numbered 7, after V lost 4 bases and J lost 3 bases. The CDR3 is CASSTPTGLTDTQYF. Written as DNA, the CDR3 is TGTGCCAGTAGTACCCCGACAGGGCTGACAGATACGCAGTATTTT. The complete variable domain, with remaining parts taken from reference TRBV19 and TRBJ2-3, reads DGGITQSPKYLFRKEGQNVTLSCEQNLNHDAMYWYRQDPGQGLRLIYYSQIVNDFQKGDIAEGYSVSREKKESFPLTVTSAQKNPTAFYLCASSTPTGLTDTQYFGPGTRLTVL.